This T cell receptor (beta chain) stems from a study of cytomegalovirus exposure and HLA in healthy donors. This clone was found a few times. Its antigen remains unknown. Findings of the study overall: As a later analysis showed, a missense DCLRE1C variant was linked to trimming of TCR beta V- and J-genes.

This PCR relied on a set of 60 Vbeta primers and 13 Jbeta primers. Some clones are missing from TCRdb's copy, which holds only in-frame ones; the method was immunoSEQ multiplex PCR. Among 200,000 or so clones listed, under 90% were seen once. V was cut by 2 bases and J by 7 bases, with 7 bases left in between. The CDR3 is made up of 13 amino acids. Germline-derived CDR1 and CDR2 are SGHNT and YYREEE (reference sequence). This chain uses TRBV5-4 with TRBJ1-6, with D perhaps TRBD1 (6 bases). The receptor was derived from a boy younger than 10 in good health and CMV-seronegative. Sequencing used PBMCs. In DNA, the CDR3 is TGTGCCAGCAGCTTCCAGGGGAATTCACCCCTCCACTTT. Translating gives CASSFQGNSPLHF. The full variable domain, in which reference TRBV5-4 and TRBJ1-6 provide the parts outside the CDR3, is ETGVTQSPTHLIKTRGQQVTLRCSSQSGHNTVSWYQQALGQGPQFIFQYYREEENGRGNFPPRFSGLQFPNYSSELNVNALELDDSALYLCASSFQGNSPLHFGNGTRLTVT.